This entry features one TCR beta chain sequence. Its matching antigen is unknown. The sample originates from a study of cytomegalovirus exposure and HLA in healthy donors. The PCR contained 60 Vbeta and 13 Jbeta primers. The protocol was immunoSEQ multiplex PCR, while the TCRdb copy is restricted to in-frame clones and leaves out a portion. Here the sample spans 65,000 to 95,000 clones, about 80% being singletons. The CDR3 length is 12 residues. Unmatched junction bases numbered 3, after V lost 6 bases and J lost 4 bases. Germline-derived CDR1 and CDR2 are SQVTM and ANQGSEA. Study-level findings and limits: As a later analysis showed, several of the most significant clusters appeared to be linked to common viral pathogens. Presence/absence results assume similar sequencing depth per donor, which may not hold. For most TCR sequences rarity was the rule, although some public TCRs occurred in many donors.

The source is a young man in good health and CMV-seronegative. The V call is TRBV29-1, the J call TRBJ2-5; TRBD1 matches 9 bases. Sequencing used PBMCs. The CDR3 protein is CSVNRGRETQYF. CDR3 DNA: TGCAGCGTGAACAGGGGGCGAGAGACCCAGTACTTC.